One sample yielded the 20 T cell receptor beta chains listed below, sequenced in a study of identical twins. TCRdb analysed the 5' RACE reads with MiXCR anew, one entry per CDR3 protein. The sample records 250,000 to 300,000 distinct CDR3 sequences, about 8% being singletons. The same data also contributed to another study, on yellow fever vaccine responses in identical twins.

The source material was CD8+ T cells sorted from blood. These receptors were taken from a woman between 18 and 29 years old in good health.

This clonotype was seen ten or more times. CDR3 residues: CASSYTSGINTGELFF. CDR3 DNA sequence: TGTGCCAGCAGCTACACTTCCGGGATAAACACCGGGGAGCTGTTTTTT. The chain combines TRBV7-3 with TRBJ2-2, with a weak D call TRBD2 (5 bases). Trimming left V 4 bases short and J 2 bases short, with 14 bases between. The germline CDR1 and CDR2 sequences are SGHTA and FQGTGA. This CDR3 is built from 16 residues.

The V call is TRBV12-3 or TRBV12-4, the J call TRBJ2-5; D possibly corresponds to TRBD1 (6 bases). Trimming pared 6 bases from V and 0 bases from J, leaving 11 bases between. The CDR3 length is 14 residues. The CDR3: CASSRTDYQETQYF. The CDR3 coding sequence is TGTGCCAGCAGCAGGACAGACTACCAAGAGACCCAGTACTTC.

This clonotype was picked up a small number of times. The CDR3 loop reads CASSDLGYEQYF. CDR3 nucleotide sequence: TGTGCCAGCAGTGATTTGGGATACGAGCAGTACTTC. The genes are TRBV6-1 and TRBJ2-7; D is ambiguous. CDR1 is MNHNS and CDR2 is SASEGT in the germline V gene. The CDR3 extends over 12 amino acids. Trimming stripped 3 bases from V and 4 bases from J, with 7 bases between.

The chain has TRBV2 and TRBJ2-3; 10 nucleotides line up with TRBD2. V was pared by 4 bases and J by 6 bases, with 4 bases of the junction left unmatched. This CDR3 has 14 residues. Germline CDR1 and CDR2: SNHLY and FYNNEI. CDR3: CASSVLAGADTQYF. The CDR3 nucleotides read TGTGCCAGCAGTGTGCTAGCGGGGGCCGATACGCAGTATTTT.

This clonotype has only a few counts. The rearrangement links TRBV29-1 to TRBJ2-1; no clear D. Germline V lookup: CDR1 SQVTM, CDR2 ANQGSEA. Trimming took 0 bases from V and 8 from J, leaving 11 bases between them. The CDR3 length is 13 residues. CDR3 sequence: CSVEDPHGDEQFF. In nucleotides, the CDR3 is TGCAGCGTTGAAGACCCCCATGGGGATGAGCAGTTCTTC.

In this sample, this clonotype turned up many times. This chain uses TRBV29-1 with TRBJ2-5; D not resolved. The CDR3 sequence is 12 residues long. From germline, CDR1 is SQVTM and CDR2 ANQGSEA. Trimming pared 0 bases from V and 10 bases from J, leaving 12 bases between. The CDR3 bases are TGCAGCGTTGAAGAGGGCGAGAGGAGCCAGTACTTC. Amino acids: CSVEEGERSQYF.

This sequence joins TRBV5-6 and TRBJ2-6, with TRBD1 identical over 10 bases. Trimming at V came to 3 bases and at J to 1 base, leaving 4 bases not matched to a gene. Germline loops: CDR1 SGHDT, CDR2 YYEEEE. This CDR3 spans 17 amino acids. DNA for the CDR3: TGTGCCAGCAGCTCCGGGACAGGGGTGTCTGGGGCCAACGTCCTGACTTTC. Translated, it gives CASSSGTGVSGANVLTF.

The gene calls are TRBV7-9 and TRBJ2-7; 12 bases fit TRBD2. The ends lost 2 bases at V and 5 bases at J; junction bases unmatched: 7. The germline V gene has CDR1 SEHNR and CDR2 FQNEAQ (reference sequence). CDR3 length: 16 residues. CDR3 region: CASSLPSGGVDNEQYF. The CDR3 DNA reads TGTGCCAGCAGCTTACCTAGCGGGGGGGTGGATAACGAGCAGTACTTC.

This clonotype was seen only a few times. V is TRBV11-2 and J is TRBJ2-3, with a possible D match to TRBD2 (6 bases). Looked up from germline, CDR1 is SGHAT and CDR2 is FQNNGV. This CDR3 comprises 15 residues. The V end lost 5 bases, the J end lost 0 bases, and 12 bases lay between the germline ends. This chain's CDR3 is CASSRGTFSTDTQYF. CDR3 sequence (DNA): TGTGCCAGCAGCCGCGGGACTTTTAGCACAGATACGCAGTATTTT.

A note on this clonotype: One end of the junction fails to match germline, which may point to a read error. The chain uses TRBV15 and TRBJ2-5; D may be TRBD1 (6 bases). Looked up from germline, CDR1 is LNHNV and CDR2 is YYDKDF (reference sequence). This CDR3 contains 14 residues. The CDR3 spells CATSRDPSDRTHYF. CDR3 in DNA: TGTGCCACCAGCAGAGATCCCAGCGACAGGACCCACTACTTC.

The CDR3 nucleotides read TGTGCCAGCAGCCAAGGCACAGGGCCGACGCCCACAGATACGCAGTATTTT. Translation: CASSQGTGPTPTDTQYF. The chain recombines TRBV4-2 with TRBJ2-3, with D possibly matching TRBD1 (6 bases). Per germline, CDR1 LGHNA and CDR2 YNFKEQ. Trimming shortened V by 1 base and J by 2 bases, and 16 bases separated the two germline ends. The CDR3 runs 17 residues.

This clonotype occurred many times. The V gene is TRBV20-1, the J gene TRBJ2-7; no definite D call. The CDR3 consists of 12 residues. Germline assignment: CDR1 DFQATT and CDR2 SNEGSKA (reference sequence). Trimming cost V 0 bases and J 3 bases, with 6 bases left between them. The CDR3 coding sequence is TGCAGTGCTAGAGATGCCTTCTACGAGCAGTACTTC. Its translation: CSARDAFYEQYF.

This chain uses TRBV3-1 with TRBJ2-3; 9 positions match TRBD2. This CDR3 region has 17 residues. From germline, CDR1 is LGHDT and CDR2 YNNKEL (reference sequence). Trimming cost V 1 base and J 3 bases; bases outside gene matches: 8. Here the CDR3 DNA reads TGTGCCAGCAGCCAAGGTCTGGCGGGGGGGCGTACAGATACGCAGTATTTT. Translated, it gives CASSQGLAGGRTDTQYF.

This clonotype has more than one count but fewer than ten. The genes are TRBV7-2 and TRBJ1-1; 8 bases map to TRBD1. Per germline, CDR1 SGHTA and CDR2 FQGNSA. The CDR3 covers 14 residues. V lost 4 bases to trimming and J lost 4 bases; unmatched junction nucleotides: 5. The CDR3 bases are TGTGCCAGCAGCTCAGGGGGCATCGGCACTGAAGCTTTCTTT. Protein sequence: CASSSGGIGTEAFF.

This chain connects TRBV11-2 to TRBJ2-5; a weak D match, TRBD2 (5 bases). Trimming stripped 0 bases from V and 5 bases from J, with 19 bases between. Germline values: CDR1 SGHAT, CDR2 FQNNGV. This CDR3 spans 17 amino acids. This CDR3 reads CASSLERLVLGGETQYF. For the CDR3, the DNA is TGTGCCAGCAGCTTAGAAAGACTGGTCCTAGGCGGGGAGACCCAGTACTTC.

This clonotype was seen ten or more times. V usage is TRBV6-4 and J usage is TRBJ2-1, with D maybe TRBD2 (6 bases). This CDR3 is built from 16 residues. V was trimmed by 0 bases and J by 14 bases, leaving 23 bases between them. The germline V gene has CDR1 MRHNA and CDR2 SNTAGT. The CDR3 loop reads CASSDSTTEGPVVKFF. The CDR3, as DNA: TGTGCCAGCAGTGACTCTACAACGGAGGGGCCCGTGGTGAAGTTCTTC.

This clonotype was detected a few times. The rearrangement links TRBV6-2 or TRBV6-3 to TRBJ1-2, with TRBD1 as a possible D gene (6 bases). V dropped 6 bases and J dropped 0 bases, with 17 bases sitting between them. CDR1 is MNHEY and CDR2 is SVGEGT in the germline V gene. This CDR3 region has 16 residues. CDR3 DNA: TGTGCCAGCAGACCCCGGGACACCGCTCCTAACTATGGCTACACCTTC. Translated: CASRPRDTAPNYGYTF.

This clonotype was seen repeatedly, ten times or more. V gene TRBV3-1 combines with J gene TRBJ2-1; TRBD2 aligns across 9 bases. V shed 4 bases and J 10 bases; nucleotides not matched to a gene: 11. The CDR3 is 15 residues long. Germline assignment: CDR1 LGHDT and CDR2 YNNKEL (reference sequence). Written as DNA, the CDR3 is TGTGCCAGCAGCCCAGGGGCGGGAGGGACGGAGGAGCAGTTCTTC. This gives the protein CASSPGAGGTEEQFF.

This clonotype was counted at least ten times. CDR3 sequence reads: CSVVGVEGSRTDTQYF. The CDR3 DNA sequence: TGCAGCGTTGTAGGGGTTGAAGGGAGTAGAACAGATACGCAGTATTTT. The chain uses TRBV29-1 and TRBJ2-3; tentatively, D is TRBD1 or TRBD2 (5 bases each). The CDR3 is 16 residues long. Germline CDR1 is SQVTM and CDR2 is ANQGSEA. Trimming left V 4 bases short and J 3 bases short, with 20 bases between.

This chain joins TRBV18 and TRBJ2-5; TRBD1 matches at 7 bases. J gave up 3 bases and V 2 bases, and 6 bases lay outside the gene matches. CDR1 and CDR2 from the germline V gene are KGHSH and LQKENI. This CDR3 has 15 amino acids. CDR3 protein: CASSPTGTEKETQYF. CDR3 sequence (DNA): TGTGCCAGCTCACCAACCGGGACAGAAAAAGAGACCCAGTACTTC.